Shown below are 10 T cell receptor beta chains from a single sample sequenced in a study of T cell responses to AZD1222 COVID-19 vaccine (dated by TCRdb to about 2021). What the time point label conveys for this sample: about 28 days (+/-7) after the second vaccine dose. Libraries were prepared through the immunoSEQ multiplex PCR assay. In its TCRdb copy, this immuneACCESS table keeps in-frame sequences only and misses some clones. Where compared with another copy, unresolved V genes explain less than half of these, and the others have no known cause. This sample holds some 200,000 clones; approximately 93% were observed only once. 1.7% of the sample goes to the ten largest clones. The sequenced sample was peripheral blood, obtained 28 days after the second AZD1222 dose. The receptor source for this set is an adult who received the AZD1222 COVID-19 vaccine.

This chain joins TRBV5-4 and TRBJ2-6; 10 bases agree with TRBD2. Looked up from germline, CDR1 is SGHNT and CDR2 is YYREEE (reference sequence). This CDR3 region has 17 residues. V lost 4 bases to trimming and J lost 1 base; unmatched junction nucleotides: 5. Here the CDR3 DNA reads TGTGCCAGCAGCCTAGCGGGGGTATGGTCTGGGGCCAACGTCCTGACTTTC. This translates into CASSLAGVWSGANVLTF.

The chain joins TRBV2 to TRBJ2-7; D is unresolved. CDR3 length: 13 amino acids. CDR1 is SNHLY and CDR2 is FYNNEI in the germline V gene. V dropped 4 bases and J dropped 0 bases, with 7 bases sitting between them. Here the CDR3 reads CASSVNDSYEQYF. The DNA of the CDR3 is TGTGCCAGCAGTGTGAATGACTCCTACGAGCAGTACTTC. The variable domain in full, with the rest retrieved from reference TRBV2 and TRBJ2-7, is EPEVTQTPSHQVTQMGQEVILRCVPISNHLYFYWYRQILGQKVEFLVSFYNNEISEKSEIFDDQFSVERPDGSNFTLKIRSTKLEDSAMYFCASSVNDSYEQYFGPGTRLTVT.

V is TRBV24-1 and J is TRBJ1-4; possibly TRBD1 for D (6 bases). The CDR3 is made up of 14 amino acids. CDR1 and CDR2 from the germline V gene are KGHDR and SFDVKD. Trimming took off 6 bases at V and 8 bases at J, with 15 bases between the two ends. CDR3 bases: TGTGCCACCAGTAGGGGGAGGGAGGGAGAAAAACTGTTTTTT. Its translation is CATSRGREGEKLFF.

The chain joins TRBV6-5 to TRBJ1-1, with D hard to call. The length of the CDR3 is 15 residues. V was clipped by 10 bases and J by 1 base, with 19 bases between them. CDR1 is MNHEY and CDR2 is SVGAGI in the germline V gene. The CDR3 DNA reads as TGTGCCACCACCTTCCTGGGAGCCTCGAACACTGAAGCTTTCTTT. It specifies CATTFLGASNTEAFF.

This chain joins TRBV5-4 and TRBJ1-4, with D possibly TRBD1 on 6 matching bases. Germline V lookup: CDR1 SGHNT, CDR2 YYREEE (reference sequence). The CDR3 extends over 14 amino acids. Trimming removed 2 bases at V and 5 bases at J, with 10 bases between. CDR3 DNA: TGTGCCAGCAGCTTACAGGGCCCCAATGAAAAACTGTTTTTT. Translating gives CASSLQGPNEKLFF.

The chain couples TRBV4-1 to TRBJ1-1; D is perhaps TRBD1 (5 bases). CDR1 is MGHRA, CDR2 YSYEKL, per germline. Between the trimmed V and J ends, which lost 1 base and 0 bases, there was a span of 15 bases. The CDR3 spans 17 residues. The CDR3 DNA reads TGCGCCAGCAGCCAAGCCCCGGGACCCTATCTGAACACTGAAGCTTTCTTT. Protein: CASSQAPGPYLNTEAFF.

The chain joins TRBV12-5 to TRBJ2-1; 10 bases fit TRBD2. The CDR3 runs to 16 residues. The J segment lost 6 bases and the V segment lost 6 bases, leaving 11 bases of the junction unmatched. Germline V CDR1 and CDR2: LGHNT, FRNRAP. CDR3 sequence reads: CASGPTRGLAVNEQFF. CDR3 coding DNA: TGTGCTAGTGGCCCTACCAGAGGACTAGCGGTCAATGAGCAGTTCTTC.

J is TRBJ2-7 and V is TRBV6-4; TRBD2 aligns across 8 bases. The CDR3 has 14 amino acids. CDR1 MRHNA and CDR2 SNTAGT come from the germline V gene. V lost 8 bases to trimming and J lost 3 bases; unmatched junction nucleotides: 9. DNA for the CDR3: TGTGCCAGCCGGGTCTCAGCGGGAGACTACGAGCAGTACTTC. Translating gives CASRVSAGDYEQYF.

V gene TRBV3-1 (or the pseudogene TRBV3-2) combines with J gene TRBJ2-2; D gene ambiguous. The length of the CDR3 is 11 residues. V dropped 3 bases and J dropped 9 bases, with 5 bases sitting between them. CDR1 and CDR2 (germline): LGHDT, YNNKEL (reference sequence). The CDR3 DNA reads as TGTGCCAGCAGCCATCTCAGGGAGCTGTTTTTT. Amino acid sequence: CASSHLRELFF.

The chain is built from TRBV7-9 and TRBJ2-3; D not certain. This CDR3 is built from 14 residues. Trimming removed 1 base at V and 0 bases at J, with 5 bases between. Germline CDR1 is SEHNR and CDR2 is FQNEAQ (reference sequence). The CDR3 loop reads CASSLVGSTDTQYF. In nucleotides, the CDR3 is TGTGCCAGCAGCTTAGTCGGTAGCACAGATACGCAGTATTTT.